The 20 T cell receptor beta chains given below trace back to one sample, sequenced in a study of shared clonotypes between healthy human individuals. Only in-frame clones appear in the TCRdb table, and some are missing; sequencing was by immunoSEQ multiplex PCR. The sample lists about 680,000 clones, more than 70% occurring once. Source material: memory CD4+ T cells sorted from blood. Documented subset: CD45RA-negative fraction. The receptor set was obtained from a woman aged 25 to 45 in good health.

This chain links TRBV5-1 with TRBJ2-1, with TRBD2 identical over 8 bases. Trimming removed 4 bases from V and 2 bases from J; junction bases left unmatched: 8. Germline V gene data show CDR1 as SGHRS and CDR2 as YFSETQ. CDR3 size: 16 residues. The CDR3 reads CASSLERESAYNEQFF. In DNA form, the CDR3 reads TGCGCCAGCAGCCTGGAGCGGGAGAGCGCCTACAATGAGCAGTTCTTC.

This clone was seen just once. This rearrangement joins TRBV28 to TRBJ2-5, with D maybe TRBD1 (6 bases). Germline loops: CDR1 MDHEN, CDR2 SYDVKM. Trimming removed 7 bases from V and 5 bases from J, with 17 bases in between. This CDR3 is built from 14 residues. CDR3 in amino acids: CASKRLKRGETQYF. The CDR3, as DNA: TGTGCCAGCAAGAGGCTGAAGAGGGGGGAGACCCAGTACTTC.

CDR3 DNA sequence: TGTGCCAGCAGCTCTCCGGGACTAGCGGGTTACGAGCAGTACTTC. Translated: CASSSPGLAGYEQYF. This chain joins TRBV7-2 and TRBJ2-7; TRBD2 aligns across 12 bases. The CDR3 extends over 15 amino acids. Unmatched junction bases numbered 5, after V lost 4 bases and J lost 4 bases. Germline assignment: CDR1 SGHTA and CDR2 FQGNSA.

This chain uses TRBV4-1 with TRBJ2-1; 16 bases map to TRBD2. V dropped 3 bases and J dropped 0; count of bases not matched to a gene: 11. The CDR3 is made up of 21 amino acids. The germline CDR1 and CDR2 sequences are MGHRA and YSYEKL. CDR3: CASSQTPGGTSGRGSYNEQFF. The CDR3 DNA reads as TGCGCCAGCAGCCAGACCCCAGGGGGGACTAGCGGGAGGGGCTCCTACAATGAGCAGTTCTTC.

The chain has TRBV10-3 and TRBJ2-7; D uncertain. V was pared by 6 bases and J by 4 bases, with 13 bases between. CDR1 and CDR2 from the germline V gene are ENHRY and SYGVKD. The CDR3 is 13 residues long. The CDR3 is CAIRSTDGYEQYF. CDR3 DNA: TGTGCCATCAGATCGACGGATGGTTACGAGCAGTACTTC.

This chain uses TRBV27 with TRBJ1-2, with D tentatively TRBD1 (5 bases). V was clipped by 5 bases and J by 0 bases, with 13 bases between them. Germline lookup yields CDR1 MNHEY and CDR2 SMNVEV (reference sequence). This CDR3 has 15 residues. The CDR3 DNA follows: TGTGCCAGCAGTCCCCTTGACAGTTCTAACTATGGCTACACCTTC. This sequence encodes CASSPLDSSNYGYTF.

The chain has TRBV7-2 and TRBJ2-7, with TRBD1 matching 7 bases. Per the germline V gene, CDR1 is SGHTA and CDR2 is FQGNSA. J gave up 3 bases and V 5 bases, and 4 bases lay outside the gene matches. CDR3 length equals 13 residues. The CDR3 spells CASSRDRFYEQYF. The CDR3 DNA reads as TGTGCCAGCAGCCGGGACAGATTCTACGAGCAGTACTTC.

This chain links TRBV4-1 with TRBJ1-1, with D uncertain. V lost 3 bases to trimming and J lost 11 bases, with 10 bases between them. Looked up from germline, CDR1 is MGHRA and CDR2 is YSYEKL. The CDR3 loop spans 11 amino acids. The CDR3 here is CASSHHGVAFF. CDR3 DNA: TGCGCCAGCAGCCACCATGGGGTTGCTTTCTTT.

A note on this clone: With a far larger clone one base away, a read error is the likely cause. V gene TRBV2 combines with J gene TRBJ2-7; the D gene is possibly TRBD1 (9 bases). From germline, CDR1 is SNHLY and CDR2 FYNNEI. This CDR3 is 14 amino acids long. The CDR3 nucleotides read TGTACCAGCGGTAGCGGGACAGGGTGGTACGAGCAGTACTTC. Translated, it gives CTSGSGTGWYEQYF.

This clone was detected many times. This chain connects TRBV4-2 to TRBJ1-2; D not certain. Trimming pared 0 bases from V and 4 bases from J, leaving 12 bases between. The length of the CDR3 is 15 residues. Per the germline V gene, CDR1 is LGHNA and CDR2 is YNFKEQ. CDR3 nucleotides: TGTGCCAGCAGCCAAGATCTACAAACCCGCTATGGCTACACCTTC. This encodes CASSQDLQTRYGYTF.

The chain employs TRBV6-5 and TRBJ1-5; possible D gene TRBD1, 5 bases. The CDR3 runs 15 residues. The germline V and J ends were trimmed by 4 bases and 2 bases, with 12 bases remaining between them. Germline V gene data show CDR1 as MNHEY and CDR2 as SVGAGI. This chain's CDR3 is CASSSSGLGNQPQHF. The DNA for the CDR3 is TGTGCCAGCAGTTCCTCAGGGTTGGGCAATCAGCCCCAGCATTTT.

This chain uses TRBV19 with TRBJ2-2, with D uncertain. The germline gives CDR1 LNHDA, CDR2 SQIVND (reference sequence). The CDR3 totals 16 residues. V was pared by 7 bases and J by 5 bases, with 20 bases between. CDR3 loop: CASKVGSLSRTGELFF. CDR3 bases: TGTGCCAGTAAGGTGGGCAGCCTCAGTCGGACCGGGGAGCTGTTTTTT.

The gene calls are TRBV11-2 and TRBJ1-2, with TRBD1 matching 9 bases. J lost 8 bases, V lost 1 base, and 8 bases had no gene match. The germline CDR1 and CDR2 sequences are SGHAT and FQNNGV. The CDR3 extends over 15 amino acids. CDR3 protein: CASSLVAGTGFGYTF. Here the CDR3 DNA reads TGTGCCAGCAGCTTAGTCGCTGGGACAGGGTTCGGCTACACCTTC.

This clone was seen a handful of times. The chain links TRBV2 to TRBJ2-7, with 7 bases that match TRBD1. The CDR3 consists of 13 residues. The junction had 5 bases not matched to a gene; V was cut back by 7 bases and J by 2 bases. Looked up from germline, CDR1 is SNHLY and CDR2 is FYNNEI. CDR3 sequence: CASMGQLTYEQYF. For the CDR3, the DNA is TGTGCCAGCATGGGACAGTTAACCTACGAGCAGTACTTC.

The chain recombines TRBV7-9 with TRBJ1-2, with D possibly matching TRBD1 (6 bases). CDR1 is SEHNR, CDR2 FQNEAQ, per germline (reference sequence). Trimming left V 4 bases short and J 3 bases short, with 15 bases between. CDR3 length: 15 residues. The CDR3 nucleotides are TGTGCCAGCAGCTCCACCACCGGGGGCTACTATGGCTACACCTTC. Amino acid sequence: CASSSTTGGYYGYTF.

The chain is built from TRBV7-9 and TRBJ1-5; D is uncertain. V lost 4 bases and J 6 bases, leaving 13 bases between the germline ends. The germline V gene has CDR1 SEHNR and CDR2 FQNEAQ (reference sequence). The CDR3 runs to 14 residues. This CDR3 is CASSSSVLGQPQHF. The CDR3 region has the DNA TGTGCCAGCAGCTCCTCCGTTTTAGGTCAGCCCCAGCATTTT.

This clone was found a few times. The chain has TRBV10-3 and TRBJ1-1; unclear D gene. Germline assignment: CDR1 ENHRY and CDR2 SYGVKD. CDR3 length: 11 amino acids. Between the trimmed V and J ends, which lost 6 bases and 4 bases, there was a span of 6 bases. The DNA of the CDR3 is TGTGCCATCAGCCGTGGCACTGAAGCTTTCTTT. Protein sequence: CAISRGTEAFF.

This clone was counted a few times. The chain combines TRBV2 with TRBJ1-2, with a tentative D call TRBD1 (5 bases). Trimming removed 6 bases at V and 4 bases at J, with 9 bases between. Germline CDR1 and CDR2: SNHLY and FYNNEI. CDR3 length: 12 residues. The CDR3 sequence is CASSEDIYGYTF. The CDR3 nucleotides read TGTGCCAGCAGCGAGGACATCTATGGCTACACCTTC.

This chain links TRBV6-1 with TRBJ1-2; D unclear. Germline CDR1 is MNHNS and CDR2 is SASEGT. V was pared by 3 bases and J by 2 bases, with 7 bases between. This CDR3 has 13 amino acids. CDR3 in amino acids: CASSELRNYGYTF. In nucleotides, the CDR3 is TGTGCCAGCAGTGAGCTCCGGAACTATGGCTACACCTTC.

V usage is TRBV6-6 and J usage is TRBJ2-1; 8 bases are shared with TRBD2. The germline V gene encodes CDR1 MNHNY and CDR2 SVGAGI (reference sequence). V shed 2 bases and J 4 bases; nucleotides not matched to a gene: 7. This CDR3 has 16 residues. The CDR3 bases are TGTGCCAGCAGTTACCTGATCGGGGGGGTTTACAATGAGCAGTTCTTC. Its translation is CASSYLIGGVYNEQFF.